This T cell receptor (beta chain) was captured by sequencing in a study of T cells in Graves' hyperthyroidism and ophthalmopathy. RNA transcripts yielded amplified TCR beta CDR3 regions. The primer set for the first-round RT-PCR of the TCR CDR3 was HTBI. Each CDR3 protein is one row after TCRdb ran MiXCR on the multiplex PCR reads. The data contain around 430,000 distinct CDR3 sequences, 15% of them singletons. This clonotype turned up a few times. Per the germline V gene, CDR1 is SGHRS and CDR2 is YFSETQ. The germline V and J ends were trimmed by 4 bases and 0 bases, with 16 bases remaining between them. This CDR3 is 17 amino acids long.

The sequencing sample was made of blood. This clonotype was obtained from a young woman with Graves' hyperthyroidism. The genes are TRBV5-1 and TRBJ1-4; D is uncertain. The CDR3 is CASSAGFNSPTNEKLFF. CDR3 nucleotide sequence: TGCGCCAGCAGCGCAGGATTTAACAGCCCAACTAATGAAAAACTGTTTTTT.